This T cell receptor (beta chain) was recovered during a study of blood T cell repertoires in COVID-19. For the study at large: Samples taken during acute and convalescent COVID-19 were collected in the United States, Italy and Spain.

This CDR3 region has 14 residues. V gave up 2 bases and J gave up 8 bases, with 14 bases separating them. The germline V gene encodes CDR1 KGHDR and CDR2 SFDVKD. As handled by the study authors: Amplifying reference gene primers gave estimates of nucleated cell counts. The assay was immunoSEQ multiplex PCR, and TCRdb's table has in-frame clones only and misses some. V, J and clone size reflect that table, while D and trimming were determined from the DNA. The profile shows some 200,000 clones, around 80% of them singletons. The sequence was collected from a woman aged 55-70 years who had recovered from COVID-19. The rearrangement uses TRBV24-1 and TRBJ1-2, with D possibly TRBD1 on 6 matching bases. Input material: peripheral blood. This CDR3 reads CATSDSSLQGGYTF. Here the CDR3 DNA reads TGTGCCACCAGTGATTCTTCACTACAGGGAGGCTACACCTTC.